This T cell receptor beta chain was recorded in a study of cytomegalovirus exposure and HLA in healthy donors. PCR amplification relied on 60 Vbeta primers (plus 13 Jbeta primers). Sequencing used immunoSEQ multiplex PCR; TCRdb keeps in-frame clones, though not all of them. The table shows 65,000 to 80,000 clones, with around 70% occurring only once. Only one count was recorded for this clone. Its antigen is unknown. The CDR3 length is 15 residues. Study-level findings and limits: The authors enumerated 180 or so TCR beta chains as linked to cytomegalovirus. In a later analysis, a genetic analysis reported fewer productive-TCR N-insertions in an Asian-associated ancestry cluster than the cohort average.

The rearrangement joins TRBV23-1 to TRBJ2-5; D uncertain. Judging by the DNA end, TRBJ2-7 fits better; the J call may be wrong. TRBV23-1 is an ORF; its function is uncertain. The sample consisted of PBMCs. This sequence was found in a man aged 40-49 years in good health and CMV-seropositive. The CDR3 DNA reads as TGCGCCAGCAGTCAATCGTCAACAGAGTCCTACGAGCAGTACTTC. Its protein product is CASSQSSTESYEQYF.